Listed here are 32 T cell receptor beta chains from one sample, sequenced in a study of human thymus T cells. Surgeons resected thymus tissue during corrective heart surgery. Produced via immunoSEQ multiplex PCR; TCRdb's table is partial and in-frame only. This table holds tens of thousands of clones, over 85% found once. The sequenced material came from thymus tissue. Receptors originate from a girl under three years old with a congenital heart defect but otherwise immunologically healthy.

V usage is TRBV5-4 and J usage is TRBJ2-1; 8 nucleotides agree with TRBD1. The CDR3 sequence is 19 residues long. V lost 2 bases to trimming and J lost 4 bases; unmatched junction nucleotides: 17. Germline V gene data show CDR1 as SGHNT and CDR2 as YYREEE (reference sequence). CDR3 sequence (DNA): TGTGCCAGCAGCTTTTTTGGCGGCCGCGGGACAGGAGTTTACAATGAGCAGTTCTTC. Translation: CASSFFGGRGTGVYNEQFF. The entire variable domain, with the rest obtained from reference TRBV5-4 and TRBJ2-1, is as follows: ETGVTQSPTHLIKTRGQQVTLRCSSQSGHNTVSWYQQALGQGPQFIFQYYREEENGRGNFPPRFSGLQFPNYSSELNVNALELDDSALYLCASSFFGGRGTGVYNEQFFGPGTRLTVL.

V and J are TRBV5-1 and TRBJ2-6; TRBD1 aligns across 8 bases. The CDR3 contains 18 residues. Germline CDR1 and CDR2: SGHRS and YFSETQ. The V segment lost 3 bases and the J segment 0 bases; nucleotides outside the gene matches: 8. CDR3 amino acids: CASSSETGDGSGANVLTF. In DNA form, the CDR3 reads TGCGCCAGCAGCTCCGAGACAGGGGATGGCTCTGGGGCCAACGTCCTGACTTTC.

This clone was recorded only once. This rearrangement joins TRBV4-2 to TRBJ2-7; D call uncertain. The V and J ends lost 1 base and 7 bases respectively, with 5 bases between them. CDR1 is LGHNA and CDR2 is YNFKEQ in the germline V gene. The CDR3 loop spans 11 amino acids. The CDR3 nucleotides are TGTGCCAGCAGCCAAGGGGAAGAGCAGTACTTC. Protein sequence: CASSQGEEQYF.

The chain recombines TRBV30 with TRBJ1-1; the match to TRBD1 covers 7 bases. Germline CDR1 reads GTSNPN; CDR2 reads SVGIG (reference sequence). The CDR3 consists of 14 residues. Losses at the gene ends were 1 base for V and 4 bases for J; bases not matched to a gene: 6. CDR3 in DNA: TGTGCCTGGAGTGGCGAGGAGGGGGCCACTGAAGCTTTCTTT. This sequence encodes CAWSGEEGATEAFF.

The chain links TRBV19 to TRBJ2-1; 13 bases align to TRBD2. V was clipped by 6 bases and J by 7 bases; unmatched bases: 3. The germline gives CDR1 LNHDA, CDR2 SQIVND (reference sequence). The CDR3 is 14 residues long. The CDR3 region has the DNA TGTGCCAGTAGGGGACTAGCGGGAAGGAATGAGCAGTTCTTC. Translation: CASRGLAGRNEQFF.

The chain employs TRBV6-6 and TRBJ1-5; 8 bases match TRBD1. The CDR3 runs 12 residues. V gave up 4 bases and J gave up 16 bases; unmatched junction bases: 9. The V gene's germline CDR1 is MNHNY and CDR2 SVGAGI (reference sequence). The CDR3 nucleotides read TGTGCCAGCAGTTCGTCCGGGACAGGCGAACATTTT. Translation gives CASSSSGTGEHF.

The chain uses TRBV28 and TRBJ2-4; TRBD1 is a possible D gene (6 bases). The CDR3 is made up of 18 amino acids. The germline V gene encodes CDR1 MDHEN and CDR2 SYDVKM. The germline V and J ends were trimmed by 5 bases and 0 bases, with 20 bases remaining between them. The CDR3 reads CASSRGTGTYLAKNIQYF. CDR3 coding DNA: TGTGCCAGCAGTAGGGGGACCGGGACCTATCTAGCCAAAAACATTCAGTACTTC.

The chain is built from TRBV27 and TRBJ2-1; D unclear. This CDR3 comprises 14 residues. Germline V gene data show CDR1 as MNHEY and CDR2 as SMNVEV (reference sequence). Trimming removed 5 bases at V and 0 bases at J, with 8 bases between. The CDR3 region has the DNA TGTGCCAGCAGTACACCTCCCTCCTACAATGAGCAGTTCTTC. Amino acids: CASSTPPSYNEQFF.

The genes are TRBV5-6 and TRBJ2-1; D not resolved. Trimming stripped 3 bases from V and 12 bases from J, with 22 bases between. This CDR3 contains 15 residues. The germline CDR1 and CDR2 sequences are SGHDT and YYEEEE. The DNA for the CDR3 is TGTGCCAGCAGCTGGTCGGGTTACTACAATGAAGGGCAGTTCTTC. Protein product: CASSWSGYYNEGQFF.

This rearrangement joins TRBV11-3 to TRBJ2-3; no clear D gene. Deletions cut 2 bases from V and 1 base from J, with 4 bases between. Germline assignment: CDR1 SGHNT and CDR2 YENEEA. The CDR3 extends over 13 amino acids. The CDR3: CASSLRGTDTQYF. In DNA form, the CDR3 reads TGTGCCAGCAGCTTAAGAGGCACAGATACGCAGTATTTT.

The V gene is TRBV7-9, the J gene TRBJ1-3; D not certain. Trimming removed 0 bases from V and 2 bases from J, with 14 bases in between. The CDR3 consists of 17 residues. Germline V lookup: CDR1 SEHNR, CDR2 FQNEAQ (reference sequence). DNA for the CDR3: TGTGCCAGCAGCTTAGCGCGAAAACATGATACTGGAAACACCATATATTTT. It yields the protein CASSLARKHDTGNTIYF.

The genes are TRBV30 and TRBJ1-3; possible D gene TRBD1, 5 bases. The CDR3 extends over 15 amino acids. Germline CDR1 reads GTSNPN; CDR2 reads SVGIG (reference sequence). V was pared by 2 bases and J by 5 bases, with 16 bases between. CDR3 in DNA: TGTGCCTGGAGTATAGCCCCCAGGGCCAGAAACACCATATATTTT. Protein: CAWSIAPRARNTIYF.

This clone was found once. V gene TRBV18 combines with J gene TRBJ2-6; D might be TRBD1 or TRBD2, each matching 5 bases. Germline CDR1 is KGHSH and CDR2 is LQKENI. V lost 6 bases to trimming and J lost 4 bases, with 22 bases between them. This CDR3 contains 18 residues. The CDR3 reads CASSNPGRPEAGANVLTF. DNA of the CDR3: TGTGCCAGCTCGAATCCGGGACGCCCGGAGGCGGGGGCCAACGTCCTGACTTTC.

This chain joins TRBV19 and TRBJ2-7; the D is unclear. Germline lookup yields CDR1 LNHDA and CDR2 SQIVND (reference sequence). Trimming took 2 bases from V and 7 from J, leaving 9 bases between them. The CDR3 has 12 residues. For the CDR3, the DNA is TGTGCCAGTAGTATACCCAACAAGGAGCAGTACTTC. It specifies CASSIPNKEQYF.

V is TRBV18 and J is TRBJ2-5; D is perhaps TRBD1 (5 bases). V gave up 3 bases and J gave up 0 bases, with 17 bases separating them. The CDR3 has 17 amino acids. Germline V gives CDR1 KGHSH, CDR2 LQKENI. The CDR3 spells CASSPAETKGYQETQYF. The DNA of the CDR3 is TGTGCCAGCTCACCGGCGGAGACAAAGGGGTACCAAGAGACCCAGTACTTC.

The chain uses TRBV5-1 and TRBJ2-1; D call uncertain. This CDR3 has 17 amino acids. Germline V lookup: CDR1 SGHRS, CDR2 YFSETQ. V was cut by 3 bases and J by 7 bases, with 23 bases left in between. The CDR3 region has the DNA TGCGCCAGCAGCTCCCGCTACCCCCCGCGTGAGAGGAATGAGCAGTTCTTC. Its protein is CASSSRYPPRERNEQFF.

The count of this clone is one. The chain is built from TRBV28 and TRBJ1-2; maybe TRBD1 (5 bases). Looked up from germline, CDR1 is MDHEN and CDR2 is SYDVKM. The V end was cut by 5 bases, the J end by 3 bases, with 16 bases between. CDR3 size: 15 residues. CDR3 region: CASSLSGHPDYGYTF. DNA for the CDR3: TGTGCCAGCAGTCTCTCCGGACACCCGGACTATGGCTACACCTTC.

V gene TRBV19 combines with J gene TRBJ2-6; D is unclear. Deletions cut 5 bases from V and 4 bases from J, with 9 bases between. Germline CDR1 reads LNHDA; CDR2 reads SQIVND (reference sequence). This CDR3 has 14 amino acids. The CDR3 loop is CASSVPPGANVLTF. The CDR3 DNA follows: TGTGCCAGTAGTGTACCACCCGGGGCCAACGTCCTGACTTTC.

This clone was picked up a small number of times. The chain joins TRBV28 to TRBJ2-3; the match to TRBD2 covers 7 bases. The V and J ends lost 8 bases and 2 bases, in that order; junction bases with no gene match: 10. This CDR3 region has 15 residues. Germline values: CDR1 MDHEN, CDR2 SYDVKM. The CDR3 nucleotides read TGTGCCAGCCCTCCACGCCTAGCGGACACAGATACGCAGTATTTT. Its protein product is CASPPRLADTDTQYF.

The chain uses TRBV30 and TRBJ1-3, with 7 bases aligning to TRBD1. The CDR3 has 17 residues. Per the germline V gene, CDR1 is GTSNPN and CDR2 is SVGIG (reference sequence). Trimming removed 3 bases from V and 0 bases from J; junction bases left unmatched: 11. The CDR3 DNA follows: TGTGCCTGGAGGGGGCCCTGGGACAGCGTCTCTGGAAACACCATATATTTT. It yields the protein CAWRGPWDSVSGNTIYF.

The chain joins TRBV23-1 to TRBJ2-7; TRBD1 matches 7 bases. TRBV23-1 is assigned to the ORF class and has an uncertain function. The CDR3 is made up of 17 amino acids. With V trimmed by 0 bases and J by 1 base, 9 bases remained unmatched. The CDR3 DNA is TGCGCCAGCAGTCAATCCCCGGGACAGATAACTTCCTACGAGCAGTACTTC. It codes for CASSQSPGQITSYEQYF.

The chain employs TRBV6-5 and TRBJ2-1, with D possibly being TRBD1 or TRBD2 (5 bases each). The CDR3 runs 15 residues. V was trimmed by 0 bases and J by 9 bases, leaving 15 bases between them. Germline V gene sequence: CDR1 MNHEY, CDR2 SVGAGI. CDR3 sequence (DNA): TGTGCCAGCAGTTACTCAAGGGGACCTTGGGGTGAGCAGTTCTTC. Its translation: CASSYSRGPWGEQFF.

The rearrangement uses TRBV29-1 and TRBJ1-2; TRBD1 is a possible D gene (6 bases). Trimming removed 4 bases from V and 4 bases from J, with 10 bases in between. This CDR3 comprises 12 residues. Germline values: CDR1 SQVTM, CDR2 ANQGSEA. The CDR3 nucleotides are TGCAGCGTTGGTCGGGGGGCCTATGGCTACACCTTC. Its protein is CSVGRGAYGYTF.

The chain couples TRBV11-2 to TRBJ2-3, with D possibly TRBD2 on 6 matching bases. CDR1 SGHAT and CDR2 FQNNGV come from the germline V gene. V lost 0 bases, J lost 1 base, and 20 bases lay in between. CDR3 length equals 19 residues. The CDR3 sequence: CASSLESRDFHECTDTQYF. For the CDR3, the DNA is TGTGCCAGCAGCTTAGAGAGCCGGGACTTTCACGAATGCACAGATACGCAGTATTTT.

This clone was seen once. This chain uses TRBV25-1 with TRBJ1-4; D perhaps matches TRBD1 (6 bases). The germline V gene encodes CDR1 MGHDK and CDR2 SYGVNS. Trimming cost V 2 bases and J 5 bases, with 18 bases left between them. CDR3 length: 17 residues. The CDR3 DNA reads as TGTGCCAGCAGTGAAAGCCAGGGGCGCGGGTTAAATGAAAAACTGTTTTTT. It codes for CASSESQGRGLNEKLFF.

Note on this clone: One end of the junction does not line up with germline, which may come from a read error. This chain connects TRBV20-1 to TRBJ2-7; perhaps TRBD1 as D (7 bases). CDR3 length: 11 residues. Germline V lookup: CDR1 DFQATT, CDR2 SNEGSKA (reference sequence). The CDR3 DNA reads as TGCAGTGCTAGAGATGGGGGGACAGAAGACTTC. Its translation is CSARDGGTEDF.

This clone was seen only a few times. The chain joins TRBV12-5 to TRBJ1-1; D not resolved. V was trimmed by 7 bases and J by 6 bases, leaving 9 bases between them. This CDR3 spans 11 amino acids. Looked up from germline, CDR1 is LGHNT and CDR2 is FRNRAP. CDR3: CASALSAEAFF. The CDR3 DNA reads as TGTGCTAGTGCCCTTTCGGCTGAAGCTTTCTTT.

The V and J genes are TRBV6-5 and TRBJ2-7; tentative D call: TRBD1 (6 bases). CDR1 is MNHEY and CDR2 is SVGAGI in the germline V gene. Trimming took off 4 bases at V and 2 bases at J, with 12 bases between the two ends. CDR3 length equals 14 residues. The CDR3 DNA reads as TGTGCCAGCAGTTCCGGGACACCAGCCTACGAGCAGTACTTC. Translation: CASSSGTPAYEQYF.

The V and J genes are TRBV14 and TRBJ2-2; D is unclear. CDR3 size: 16 residues. The V end lost 3 bases, the J end lost 1 base, and 12 bases lay between the germline ends. CDR1 is SGHDN and CDR2 is FVKESK in the germline V gene. CDR3 sequence reads: CASSHSGGLNTGELFF. Written as DNA, the CDR3 is TGTGCCAGCAGCCACTCGGGTGGTTTGAACACCGGGGAGCTGTTTTTT.

This sequence joins TRBV28 and TRBJ2-5; 12 bases align to TRBD2. Germline V CDR1 and CDR2: MDHEN, SYDVKM. CDR3 length: 14 residues. V lost 5 bases to trimming and J lost 5 bases; unmatched junction nucleotides: 3. The CDR3 reads CASSPGTSGETQYF. The CDR3 DNA is TGTGCCAGCAGTCCCGGGACTAGCGGGGAGACCCAGTACTTC.

The chain carries TRBV21-1 and TRBJ2-2; the table assigns TRBD2, which was not confirmed against the DNA. TRBV21-1 is described as a pseudogene. This CDR3 contains 20 residues. For the CDR3, the DNA is TGTGCCAGCAGCAAGGGGTCTAGCGGGAGGGCCATTGAAAACACCGGGGAGCTGTTTTTT. As protein: CASSKGSSGRAIENTGELFF.

The rearrangement joins TRBV29-1 to TRBJ2-1; TRBD2 matches at 8 bases. CDR1 is SQVTM, CDR2 ANQGSEA, per germline. The CDR3 consists of 16 residues. The V and J ends lost 5 bases and 6 bases, in that order; junction bases with no gene match: 15. The chain's CDR3 is CSVLVPKREGRNEQFF. As DNA, the CDR3 is TGCAGCGTTCTCGTACCCAAACGGGAGGGCCGCAATGAGCAGTTCTTC.